A single sample is the source of the 9 T cell receptor beta chains below, sequenced in a study of blood T cell repertoires in COVID-19 (dated by TCRdb to between 2020 and 2021). The library was prepared using the immunoSEQ multiplex PCR assay. As stored in TCRdb, this immuneACCESS dataset retains in-frame rearrangements with V and J assigned. A fraction of the clones does not appear; measured against another copy, unresolved V genes explain less than half of the discrepancy, and the remainder lacks a known reason. The sample yields about 66,000 clones; around 92% were counted once. The ten largest make up approximately 1.5% of the sample. The sequencing input was peripheral blood. Receptors originate from a man between 60 and 70 years old with acute or convalescent COVID-19.

V is TRBV5-1 and J is TRBJ1-1, with TRBD1 as a possible D gene (6 bases). This CDR3 has 15 amino acids. Germline assignment: CDR1 SGHRS and CDR2 YFSETQ. Trimming removed 4 bases at V and 0 bases at J, with 13 bases between. CDR3 sequence (DNA): TGCGCCAGCAGCGCCCTCAGGGGAATGAACACTGAAGCTTTCTTT. This encodes CASSALRGMNTEAFF.

The CDR3 nucleotides read TGCAGCGTTCGAAATAGGGACAGGGAAGGGGAGCTGTTTTTT. Protein: CSVRNRDREGELFF. The chain carries TRBV29-1 and TRBJ2-2, with TRBD1 matching over 9 bases. This CDR3 has 14 amino acids. Trimming removed 5 bases from V and 8 bases from J; junction bases left unmatched: 9. Germline CDR1 and CDR2: SQVTM and ANQGSEA.

The rearrangement links TRBV14 to TRBJ2-7; perhaps TRBD2 as D (5 bases). The CDR3 consists of 16 residues. With 0 bases removed from V and 3 bases from J, the gap between germline ends came to 15 bases. Germline V lookup: CDR1 SGHDN, CDR2 FVKESK. The DNA of the CDR3 is TGTGCCAGCAGCCAAGAACTTTTAGTCGGGGACTACGAGCAGTACTTC. Translation gives CASSQELLVGDYEQYF.

In this sample, this clone turned up once. This rearrangement joins TRBV5-4 to TRBJ2-1; TRBD1 aligns across 7 bases. Trimming took 6 bases from V and 4 from J; bases not matched to a gene: 13. The CDR3 extends over 16 amino acids. Germline assignment: CDR1 SGHNT and CDR2 YYREEE (reference sequence). DNA of the CDR3: TGTGCCAGCACCGGAATAATAGGACAGGCGTACAATGAGCAGTTCTTC. The encoded protein is CASTGIIGQAYNEQFF.

In DNA, the CDR3 is TGTGCCAGCAGTTTAGTGGGCCGAACAGGGGGCGATGGCTACACCTTC. Its protein is CASSLVGRTGGDGYTF. The J gene is TRBJ1-2, the V gene TRBV27, with 9 positions matching TRBD1. CDR3 length: 16 amino acids. V shed 2 bases and J 6 bases; nucleotides not matched to a gene: 10. Germline V CDR1 and CDR2: MNHEY, SMNVEV (reference sequence).

The rearrangement uses TRBV7-9 and TRBJ1-3; D uncertain. CDR1 and CDR2 from the germline V gene are SEHNR and FQNEAQ (reference sequence). The CDR3 spans 14 residues. Trimming removed 8 bases from V and 2 bases from J, with 13 bases in between. The CDR3 sequence: CASSVGETGNTIYF. The CDR3 nucleotides read TGTGCCAGCTCCGTCGGGGAAACTGGAAACACCATATATTTT. The whole variable domain, filled in from reference TRBV7-9 and TRBJ1-3, reads DTGVSQNPRHKITKRGQNVTFRCDPISEHNRLYWYRQTLGQGPEFLTYFQNEAQLEKSRLLSDRFSAERPKGSFSTLEIQRTEQGDSAMYLCASSVGETGNTIYFGEGSWLTVV.

This chain uses TRBV6-2 or TRBV6-3 with TRBJ2-1; maybe TRBD2 (5 bases). V lost 2 bases and J 0 bases, leaving 14 bases between the germline ends. Germline V CDR1 and CDR2: MNHEY, SVGEGT. The CDR3 consists of 17 residues. CDR3 in DNA: TGTGCCAGCAGTTACCCCCTCTGGGAGCCCTCCTACAATGAGCAGTTCTTC. This translates into CASSYPLWEPSYNEQFF.

The V and J genes are TRBV4-1 and TRBJ2-7; 11 bases align to TRBD1. V shed 4 bases, J shed 5 bases, and the junction held 13 bases outside the gene matches. In germline, CDR1 is MGHRA, CDR2 YSYEKL. CDR3 length equals 17 residues. CDR3 in DNA: TGCGCCAGCAGCCCCGGGGGGACAGGGGGATTCCTCGACGAGCAGTACTTC. It specifies CASSPGGTGGFLDEQYF.

This clone was counted once. The chain recombines TRBV6-6 with TRBJ1-2, with 11 bases identical to TRBD1. This CDR3 has 16 amino acids. The germline gives CDR1 MNHNY, CDR2 SVGAGI (reference sequence). J was trimmed by 0 bases and V by 10 bases; bases with no gene match: 10. CDR3 in amino acids: CAITRTGGPANYGYTF. In DNA form, the CDR3 reads TGTGCCATTACCCGGACAGGGGGCCCCGCTAACTATGGCTACACCTTC.